These T cell receptor beta chains were read from a single sample in a study of Ad26.COV2.S vaccination and SARS-CoV-2 variants. The table came from immunoSEQ multiplex PCR; TCRdb's copy has only in-frame clones and leaves some out. The top ten hold roughly 4.3% of the sample, which has around 450,000 clones, about 92% seen once. This sample comprised peripheral blood, obtained in a trial of Ad26.COV2.S vaccine versus placebo. The receptors here all came from a person aged 18-65 years who received the Ad26.COV2.S COVID-19 vaccine or a placebo. Both conserved end residues are part of each CDR3. D genes are given only for firm matches. Clone sizes are given selectively: once, few, many, or a class where the clone is expanded.

d_call,cdr3_length,j_call,v_call,clone_size,cdr3_aa,cdr3_nt
.,14,TRBJ2-2,TRBV6-4,once,CASSVGTNTGELFF,TGTGCCAGCAGTGTTGGGACGAACACCGGGGAGCTGTTTTTT
TRBD1,18,TRBJ1-2,TRBV7-6,few,CASSLVEGQGFTNYGYTF,TGTGCCAGCAGCTTAGTAGAAGGACAGGGCTTTACTAACTATGGCTACACCTTC
.,15,TRBJ2-3,TRBV18,.,CASSPGSHSTDTQYF,TGTGCCAGCTCACCCGGATCACATAGCACAGATACGCAGTATTTT
.,13,TRBJ2-2,TRBV4-1,.,CASSQVRTGELFF,TGCGCCAGCAGCCAAGTTAGAACCGGGGAGCTGTTTTTT
TRBD2,15,TRBJ2-2,TRBV15,.,CATSSRGRATGELFF,TGTGCCACCAGCAGTCGGGGGAGGGCCACCGGGGAGCTGTTTTTT
TRBD1,16,TRBJ2-5,TRBV28,.,CASSFLGQGARGTQYF,TGTGCCAGCAGTTTTCTGGGACAGGGGGCGCGGGGGACCCAGTACTTC
.,15,TRBJ2-1,TRBV18,.,CASSPSGRVFDEQFF,TGTGCCAGCTCACCATCGGGACGGGTCTTCGATGAGCAGTTCTTC
.,11,TRBJ1-1,TRBV28,.,CASSLGRKAFF,TGTGCCAGCAGTTTAGGCAGAAAAGCTTTCTTT
.,15,TRBJ1-1,TRBV5-1,.,CASSLDAGMNTEAFF,TGCGCCAGCAGCTTGGATGCAGGAATGAACACTGAAGCTTTCTTT
.,12,TRBJ2-7,TRBV5-1,.,CASSLALDEQYF,TGCGCCAGCAGCTTGGCCCTCGACGAGCAGTACTTC
.,13,TRBJ2-7,TRBV6-5,.,CASRTGVGYEQYF,TGTGCCAGCAGGACGGGAGTTGGGTACGAGCAGTACTTC
TRBD2,15,TRBJ2-7,TRBV10-1,.,CASSEGAGEAYEQYF,TGCGCCAGCAGTGAAGGGGCGGGAGAAGCCTACGAGCAGTACTTC
.,19,TRBJ2-7,TRBV11-3,.,CASSLDVSWSLGDPYEQYF,TGTGCCAGCAGCTTAGATGTAAGTTGGAGTCTTGGGGACCCCTACGAGCAGTACTTC
TRBD2,16,TRBJ2-1,TRBV5-1,.,CASSLIRTSGEVEQFF,TGCGCCAGCAGCTTGATTAGGACTAGCGGGGAGGTTGAGCAGTTCTTC
TRBD1,13,TRBJ2-5,TRBV19,.,CASSRDRQETQYF,TGTGCCAGTAGCAGGGACAGGCAAGAGACCCAGTACTTC
TRBD2,16,TRBJ2-1,TRBV27,once,CASSGPGTSGSNEQFF,TGTGCCAGCAGTGGTCCCGGGACTAGCGGGAGCAATGAGCAGTTCTTC
.,11,TRBJ2-5,TRBV14,.,CASSLGVPQYF,TGTGCCAGCAGCCTAGGGGTACCCCAGTACTTC
TRBD1,14,TRBJ1-1,TRBV4-3,.,CASSQTGGNTEAFF,TGCGCCAGCAGCCAGACAGGGGGAAACACTGAAGCTTTCTTT
.,15,TRBJ1-1,TRBV5-1,.,CASSLHRWMNTEAFF,TGCGCCAGCAGCTTACACAGGTGGATGAACACTGAAGCTTTCTTT
TRBD2,14,TRBJ2-1,TRBV27,once,CATRGAGENGEQFF,TGTGCCACCCGCGGGGCGGGAGAAAACGGTGAGCAGTTCTTC
TRBD2,16,TRBJ2-1,TRBV11-3,.,CASSTRSGSSYNEQFF,TGTGCCAGCAGCACCCGTAGCGGGAGCTCCTACAATGAGCAGTTCTTC
TRBD2,21,TRBJ2-2,TRBV7-2,.,CASSLAGYGTSGRTNTGELFF,TGTGCCAGCAGCTTAGCTGGGTACGGGACTAGCGGGAGGACGAACACCGGGGAGCTGTTTTTT
.,14,TRBJ2-7,TRBV10-3,.,CAINGRRALSTEYF,TGTGCCATCAACGGGCGGAGGGCCCTATCCACGGAGTACTTC
TRBD1,14,TRBJ2-7,TRBV29-1,.,CSVSTGTAAREQYF,TGCAGCGTGTCCACCGGGACAGCGGCTCGGGAGCAGTACTTC
TRBD2,15,TRBJ2-3,TRBV7-2,.,CASRIAGGRTDTQYF,TGTGCCAGCAGGATAGCGGGAGGTAGGACAGATACGCAGTATTTT
TRBD2,15,TRBJ2-7,TRBV7-2,.,CASSYGGRFTYEQYF,TGTGCCAGCAGCTACGGCGGGAGGTTCACCTACGAGCAGTACTTC
.,15,TRBJ2-7,TRBV11-3,.,CASSLVWVRAYEQYF,TGTGCCAGCAGCTTAGTTTGGGTCAGGGCCTACGAGCAGTACTTC
.,15,TRBJ2-1,TRBV29-1,.,CSVAVAVGSYNEQFF,TGCAGCGTTGCCGTCGCTGTAGGCTCCTACAATGAGCAGTTCTTC